The entry that follows covers one T cell receptor (beta chain) sequence. These data come from a study of blood T cell repertoires in COVID-19. Across the whole study: Samples taken during acute and convalescent COVID-19 were collected in the United States, Italy and Spain. From T cells, B-cell-depleted T cells, or PBMCs came the material, which was cDNA or gDNA.

The CDR3 consists of 13 residues. Deletions cut 4 bases from V and 6 bases from J, with 10 bases between. The germline gives CDR1 SGHTA, CDR2 FQGNSA. Original processing notes: Estimation of nucleated cell counts was performed using reference gene primer amplification. Generated by immunoSEQ multiplex PCR, the TCRdb table keeps only in-frame clones and is missing some. That table supplies the V and J calls and clone size; D and trimming were determined from the DNA. The data show 150,000 to 200,000 clones, about nine tenths seen once. Enrolled during active infection, Seattle patients were then followed longitudinally.

The sequenced sample was peripheral blood. V gene TRBV7-2 combines with J gene TRBJ1-5; tentative D call: TRBD1 (5 bases). The TCR comes from a woman aged 55-70 years with COVID-19, enrolled during active disease. CDR3 bases: TGTGCCAGCAGCTCCCAGGGTGCTCAGCCCCAGCATTTT. Translation gives CASSSQGAQPQHF.